Here is one T cell receptor beta chain with its context. The antigen remains undetermined. The protocol was immunoSEQ multiplex PCR, while the TCRdb copy is restricted to in-frame clones and leaves out a portion. The sample carries about 78,000 clones, roughly 86% recorded once. The sample comes from a study of T cells in localized non-small cell lung cancer. Findings of the study overall: Tumor showed lower T cell clonality than uninvolved adjacent lung, where it was highest. Adjacent lung tissue had a median roughly 52 of the top 100 clones found in the tumor. One tumor region alone was sequenced, and heterogeneity therefore remains possible.

Trimming removed 1 base at V and 2 bases at J, with 21 bases between. The CDR3 has 18 residues. Germline V CDR1 and CDR2: SGHDN, FVKESK. The chain couples TRBV14 to TRBJ2-7; D perhaps matches TRBD1 (6 bases). The source is a man between 35 and 75 years old with stage I lung adenocarcinoma. The specimen comprised peripheral blood, sampled before any cancer treatment. The CDR3 DNA reads TGTGCCAGCAGCCAAGGTCAACCGGGACATCTAGAACCCTACGAGCAGTACTTC. Its protein is CASSQGQPGHLEPYEQYF.